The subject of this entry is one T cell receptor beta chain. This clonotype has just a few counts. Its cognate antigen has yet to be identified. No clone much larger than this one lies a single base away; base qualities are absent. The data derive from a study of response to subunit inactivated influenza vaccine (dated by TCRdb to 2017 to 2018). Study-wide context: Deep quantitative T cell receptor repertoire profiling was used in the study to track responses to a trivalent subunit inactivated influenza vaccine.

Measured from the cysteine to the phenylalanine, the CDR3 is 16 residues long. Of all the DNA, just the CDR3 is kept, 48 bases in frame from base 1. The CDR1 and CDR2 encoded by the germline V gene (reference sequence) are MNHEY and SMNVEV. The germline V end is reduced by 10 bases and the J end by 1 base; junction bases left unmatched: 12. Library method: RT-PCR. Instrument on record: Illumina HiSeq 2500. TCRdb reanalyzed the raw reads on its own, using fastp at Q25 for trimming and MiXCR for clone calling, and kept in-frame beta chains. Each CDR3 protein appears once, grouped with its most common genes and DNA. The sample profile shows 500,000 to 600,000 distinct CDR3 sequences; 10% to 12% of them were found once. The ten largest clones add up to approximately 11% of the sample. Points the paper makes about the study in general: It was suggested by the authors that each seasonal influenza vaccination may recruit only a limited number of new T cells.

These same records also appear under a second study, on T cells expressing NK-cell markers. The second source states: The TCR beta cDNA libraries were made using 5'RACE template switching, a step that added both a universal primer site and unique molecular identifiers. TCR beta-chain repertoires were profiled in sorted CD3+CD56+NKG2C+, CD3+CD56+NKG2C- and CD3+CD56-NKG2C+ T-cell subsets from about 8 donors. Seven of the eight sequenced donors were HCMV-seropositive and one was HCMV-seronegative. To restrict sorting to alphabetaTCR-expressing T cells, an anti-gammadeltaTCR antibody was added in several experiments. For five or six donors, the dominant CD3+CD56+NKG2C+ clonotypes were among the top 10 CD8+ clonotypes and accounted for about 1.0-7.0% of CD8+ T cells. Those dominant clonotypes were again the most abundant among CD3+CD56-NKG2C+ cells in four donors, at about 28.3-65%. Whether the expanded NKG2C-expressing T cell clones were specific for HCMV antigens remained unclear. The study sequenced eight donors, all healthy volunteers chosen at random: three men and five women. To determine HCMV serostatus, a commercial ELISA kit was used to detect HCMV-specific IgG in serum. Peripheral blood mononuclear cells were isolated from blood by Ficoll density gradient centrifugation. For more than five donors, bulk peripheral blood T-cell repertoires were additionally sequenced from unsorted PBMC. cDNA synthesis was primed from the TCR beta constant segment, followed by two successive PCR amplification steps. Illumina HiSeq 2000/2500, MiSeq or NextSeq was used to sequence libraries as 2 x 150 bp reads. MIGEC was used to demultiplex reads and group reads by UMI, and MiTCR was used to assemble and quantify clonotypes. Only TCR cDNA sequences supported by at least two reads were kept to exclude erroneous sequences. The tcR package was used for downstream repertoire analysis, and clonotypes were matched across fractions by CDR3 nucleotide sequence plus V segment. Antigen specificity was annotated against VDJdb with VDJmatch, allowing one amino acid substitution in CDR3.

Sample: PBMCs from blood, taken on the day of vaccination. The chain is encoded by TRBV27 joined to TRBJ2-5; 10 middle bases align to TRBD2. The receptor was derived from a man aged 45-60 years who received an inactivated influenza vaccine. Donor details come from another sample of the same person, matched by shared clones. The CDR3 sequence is CATGRWGTSVQETQYF. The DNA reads TGTGCCACGGGTCGGTGGGGGACTAGCGTCCAAGAGACCCAGTACTTC.